This T cell receptor (beta chain) came from a study of vaccination effects on CD4 cells after COVID-19. About the research overall: A few patients who were convalescent were sampled early, at day +14, and again late after vaccination. Every well housed some 2 million PBMC, which grew in culture alongside around 9.9 IU/ml IL-2 and around 9.4 ug/ml peptides. Broader study findings: Researchers reported few convalescent patients and no early post-infection timepoints in the study.

Method: immunoSEQ multiplex PCR; TCRdb's copy keeps in-frame clones and lacks some. This table has 40,000 to 45,000 clones, 76% appearing once. On this clone: Its antigen is as yet unknown.

This CDR3 has 18 amino acids. Unmatched junction bases numbered 9, after V lost 4 bases and J lost 0 bases. Isolating CD4+ T cells followed about 11 days of culture. PCR-confirmed SARS-CoV-2 infection occurred in the person between March and December 2020. Two doses of BNT162b2 or mRNA-1273 vaccine were administered to participants. The sequences come from CD4+ T cells from PBMCs cultured without peptide, collected after COVID-19 vaccination. The TCR sequence derives from a human donor who had a prior SARS-CoV-2 infection. The gene calls are TRBV5-3 and TRBJ1-6, with TRBD1 matching 8 bases. TRBV5-3 is an open reading frame, and its role is uncertain. In nucleotides, the CDR3 is TGTGCCAGAAGCACGGGACAGGATTTAAGCTCCTATAATTCACCCCTCCACTTT. It specifies CARSTGQDLSSYNSPLHF.